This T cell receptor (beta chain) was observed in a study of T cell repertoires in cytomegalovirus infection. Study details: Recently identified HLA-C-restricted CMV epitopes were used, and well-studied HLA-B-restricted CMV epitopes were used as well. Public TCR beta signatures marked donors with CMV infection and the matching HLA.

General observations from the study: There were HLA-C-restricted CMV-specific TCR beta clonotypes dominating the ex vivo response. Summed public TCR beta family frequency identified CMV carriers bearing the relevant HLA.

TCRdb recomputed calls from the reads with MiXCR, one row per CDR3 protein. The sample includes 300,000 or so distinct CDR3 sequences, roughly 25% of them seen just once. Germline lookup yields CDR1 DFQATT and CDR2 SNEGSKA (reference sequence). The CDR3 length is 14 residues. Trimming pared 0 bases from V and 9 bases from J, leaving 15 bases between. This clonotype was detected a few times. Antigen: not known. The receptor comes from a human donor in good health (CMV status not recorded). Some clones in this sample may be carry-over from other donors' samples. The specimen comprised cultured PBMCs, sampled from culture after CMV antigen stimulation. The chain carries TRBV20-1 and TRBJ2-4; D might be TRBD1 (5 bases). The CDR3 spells CSARDETLRGIQYF. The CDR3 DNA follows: TGCAGTGCTAGAGATGAGACCCTAAGGGGCATTCAGTACTTC.